This T cell receptor beta chain was sequenced in a study of T cells in Graves' hyperthyroidism and ophthalmopathy. Points from the study as a whole: Ophthalmopathy was distinguished from stable hyperthyroidism by 13 V-J signatures.

Template material for amplifying TCR beta CDR3 regions consisted of RNA transcripts. The HTBI primer set drove a first-round RT-PCR of the TCR CDR3. In TCRdb, the multiplex PCR reads were re-called with MiXCR into one record per CDR3 protein. Seen here are more than 450,000 distinct CDR3 sequences, roughly 15% observed once, and the top ten hold about 15%. CDR3 length: 17 amino acids. The V segment lost 5 bases and the J segment 1 base; nucleotides outside the gene matches: 8. Patients were excluded because of uncontrolled infection, other autoimmune disease, pregnancy or lactation. A roughly 10 ml volume of fresh peripheral blood provided the PBMCs. Of note for this clonotype: Its matching antigen is unknown.

The chain uses TRBV12-3 or TRBV12-4 and TRBJ1-2, with 12 nucleotides matching TRBD1. The sample was blood. This TCR derives from a woman aged 40 to 55 with Graves' hyperthyroidism. CDR3 residues: CASSTGTGGQVNYGYTF. CDR3 DNA sequence: TGTGCCAGCAGTACCGGGACAGGGGGCCAGGTTAACTATGGCTACACCTTC.